The rows below give T cell receptor beta chains drawn from one sample of a study of OX40 agonist ivuxolimab in advanced cancers. Only in-frame clones appear in the TCRdb table, and some are missing; sequencing was by immunoSEQ multiplex PCR. In the table there are around 14,000 clones, about 94% of which are singletons. Sequencing was performed on CD4+ or CD8+ T cells sorted from blood, taken in a trial of the OX40 agonist ivuxolimab. These receptors all stem from an adult with an advanced solid tumor such as melanoma, head and neck, liver or kidney cancer. The CDR3 runs from the conserved cysteine through the conserved F or W. Fields, in order: D gene, J gene, V gene, CDR3 DNA, CDR3 protein. The D gene is left open where the match is weak.

NA | TRBJ1-1 | TRBV7-9 | TGTGCCAGCAGCTTAGGGAGGGGAATGAACACTGAAGCTTTCTTT | CASSLGRGMNTEAFF
TRBD2 | TRBJ2-1 | TRBV28 | TGTGCCAGCAGTTTATTAGCGGGAAAGTCCTACAATGAGCAGTTCTTC | CASSLLAGKSYNEQFF
NA | TRBJ1-6 | TRBV19 | TGTGCCACCTCGGCGGGGAATAATTCACCCCTCCACTTT | CATSAGNNSPLHF
NA | TRBJ2-5 | TRBV28 | TGTGCCAGCAGTTTATGGGCAGGGGTCCCACAAGAGACCCAGTACTTC | CASSLWAGVPQETQYF
NA | TRBJ2-7 | TRBV9 | TGTGCCAGCAGCGTGACCGGGACTGGCTCCTACGAGCAGTACTTC | CASSVTGTGSYEQYF
TRBD1 | TRBJ1-3 | TRBV7-9 | TGTGCCAGCAGCCCGGGACAGGGTAGCCTCTCTGGAAACACCATATATTTT | CASSPGQGSLSGNTIYF
NA | TRBJ2-1 | TRBV6-1 | TGTGCCAGCAGTGAAGAGCTCAGGGAAAGTTTCGGGTCCTACAATGAGCAGTTCTTC | CASSEELRESFGSYNEQFF
NA | TRBJ2-7 | TRBV9 | TGTGCCAGCAGCGTAGCCGCCTCCTACGAGCAGTACTTC | CASSVAASYEQYF
NA | TRBJ1-2 | TRBV2 | TGTGCCAGCAGTGATCGTTACTTCTATGGCTACACCTTC | CASSDRYFYGYTF
NA | TRBJ2-3 | TRBV28 | TGTGCCAGCAGCTCGTCAGATACGCAGTATTTT | CASSSSDTQYF
NA | TRBJ2-2 | TRBV29-1 | TGCAGCCCCGAAGATTTCAACAGGGGAGGTCCCGGGGAGCTGTTTTTT | CSPEDFNRGGPGELFF